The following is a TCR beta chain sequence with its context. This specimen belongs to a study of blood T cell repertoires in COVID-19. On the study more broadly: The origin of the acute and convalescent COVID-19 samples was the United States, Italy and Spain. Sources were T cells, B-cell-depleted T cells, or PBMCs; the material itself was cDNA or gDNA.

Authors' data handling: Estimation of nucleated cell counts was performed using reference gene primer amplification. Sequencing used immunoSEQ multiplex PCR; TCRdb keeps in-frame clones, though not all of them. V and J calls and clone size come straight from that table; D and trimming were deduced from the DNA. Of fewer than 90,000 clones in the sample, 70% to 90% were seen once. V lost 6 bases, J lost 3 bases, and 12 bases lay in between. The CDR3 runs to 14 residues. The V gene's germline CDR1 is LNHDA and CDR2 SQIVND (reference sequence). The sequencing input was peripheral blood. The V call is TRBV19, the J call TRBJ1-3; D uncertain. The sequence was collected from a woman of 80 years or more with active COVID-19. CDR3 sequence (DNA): TGTGCCAGTAGCGGAGGCGTATTTGGAAACACCATATATTTT. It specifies CASSGGVFGNTIYF.